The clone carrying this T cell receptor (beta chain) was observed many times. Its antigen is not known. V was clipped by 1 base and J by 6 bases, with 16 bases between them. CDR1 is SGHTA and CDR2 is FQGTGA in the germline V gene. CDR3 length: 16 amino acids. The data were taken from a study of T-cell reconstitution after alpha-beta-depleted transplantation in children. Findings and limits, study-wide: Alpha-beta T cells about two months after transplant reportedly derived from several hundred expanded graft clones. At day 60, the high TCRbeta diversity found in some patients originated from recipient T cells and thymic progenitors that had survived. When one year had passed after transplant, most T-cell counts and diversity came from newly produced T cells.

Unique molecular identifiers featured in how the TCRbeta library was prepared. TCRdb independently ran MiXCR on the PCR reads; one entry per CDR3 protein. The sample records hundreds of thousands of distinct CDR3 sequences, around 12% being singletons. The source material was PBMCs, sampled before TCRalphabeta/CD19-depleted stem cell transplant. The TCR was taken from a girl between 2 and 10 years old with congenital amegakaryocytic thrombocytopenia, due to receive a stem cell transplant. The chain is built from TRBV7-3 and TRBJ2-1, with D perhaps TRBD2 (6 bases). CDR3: CASSLSGTPRGNEQFF. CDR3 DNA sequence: TGTGCCAGCAGCTTAAGCGGGACTCCGAGGGGCAATGAGCAGTTCTTC.